The rows below give T cell receptor beta chains drawn from one sample of a study of blood T cell repertoires in COVID-19. The repertoire was sequenced with immunoSEQ multiplex PCR; TCRdb's copy has only in-frame clones and lacks some. The data show 350,000 or so clones, roughly 90% seen once. Sequenced sample: PBMCs or T cells enriched from blood (not recorded which). These receptors were obtained from a woman in her twenties or thirties who had been exposed to COVID-19. Both conserved end residues are part of each CDR3. A D gene is named only where the DNA matches it firmly. The listing skips clone size in some rows; elsewhere it reads once, few, many or a size class.

j_call v_call d_call clone_size cdr3_aa cdr3_nt
TRBJ2-2 TRBV7-8 TRBD1 once CASSSFPGWTGLMNTGELFF TGTGCCAGCAGCTCCTTCCCTGGGTGGACAGGGCTTATGAACACCGGGGAGCTGTTTTTT
TRBJ1-5 TRBV30 . . CAWSSGADQPQHF TGTGCCTGGAGTTCAGGCGCCGATCAGCCCCAGCATTTT
TRBJ1-2 TRBV3-1/TRBV3-2 . . CASSRTGNGYTF TGTGCCAGCAGCCGAACAGGGAATGGCTACACCTTC
TRBJ2-3 TRBV24-1 . . CATTRAGTDTQYF TGTGCCACCACCCGGGCAGGGACAGATACGCAGTATTTT
TRBJ2-1 TRBV7-2 . . CASSPLRTYNEQFF TGTGCCAGCAGCCCCCTGAGGACCTACAATGAGCAGTTCTTC
TRBJ2-2 TRBV7-8 TRBD1 . CASSGWDRVTGELFF TGTGCCAGCAGCGGCTGGGACAGGGTGACCGGGGAGCTGTTTTTT
TRBJ2-2 TRBV2 . few CASSGRATGELFF TGTGCCAGCAGTGGGCGGGCGACCGGGGAGCTGTTTTTT
TRBJ1-5 TRBV11-2 . . CASSQGSDQPQHF TGTGCCAGCAGCCAAGGGAGCGATCAGCCCCAGCATTTT
TRBJ2-7 TRBV29-1 . . CSVEFEAYEQYF TGCAGCGTTGAGTTCGAGGCATACGAGCAGTACTTC
TRBJ2-7 TRBV7-2 TRBD1 . CASSLDRISYEQYF TGTGCCAGCAGCTTGGACAGGATCTCCTACGAGCAGTACTTC
TRBJ1-2 TRBV19 . . CASSIQGADYGYTF TGTGCCAGTAGTATACAGGGTGCGGACTATGGCTACACCTTC
TRBJ2-7 TRBV5-1 TRBD1 . CASSLAGQIYEQYF TGCGCCAGCAGCTTGGCGGGACAGATCTACGAGCAGTACTTC
TRBJ1-4 TRBV15 TRBD1 . CATSRERDRGGKLFF TGTGCCACCAGCAGAGAAAGGGACAGGGGAGGAAAACTGTTTTTT
TRBJ2-3 TRBV24-1 . . CATSDLGGAFSTDTQYF TGTGCCACCAGTGATTTAGGTGGGGCCTTTAGCACAGATACGCAGTATTTT
TRBJ2-2 TRBV27 . . CASSFAGAITGELFF TGTGCCAGCAGTTTTGCAGGGGCGATTACCGGGGAGCTGTTTTTT
TRBJ1-1 TRBV10-3 TRBD1 . CATSDRDDTEAFF TGTGCCACCTCGGACAGGGACGACACTGAAGCTTTCTTT
TRBJ2-1 TRBV25-1 . . CASSEGQTVGNEQFF TGTGCCAGCAGTGAAGGACAGACTGTTGGGAATGAGCAGTTCTTC
TRBJ1-2 TRBV2 . . CASEPAAGGYTF TGTGCCAGCGAACCGGCGGCTGGTGGCTACACCTTC
TRBJ2-5 TRBV9 TRBD2 . CASSVGLGGETQYF TGTGCCAGCAGCGTAGGGCTGGGGGGGGAGACCCAGTACTTC
TRBJ1-3 TRBV30 TRBD1 . CAWSVQGTGVNTIYF TGTGCCTGGAGTGTACAGGGAACAGGGGTAAACACCATATATTTT
TRBJ2-2 TRBV7-3 . . CASSWGPNTGELFF TGTGCCAGCAGCTGGGGCCCGAACACCGGGGAGCTGTTTTTT
TRBJ2-7 TRBV6-5 TRBD2 once CASRPPLAGIYEQYF TGTGCCAGCAGACCTCCTCTAGCGGGGATCTACGAGCAGTACTTC
TRBJ1-5 TRBV19 TRBD1 . CASRLLYTGEGSNQPQHF TGTGCCAGTCGACTCTTATACACAGGGGAAGGAAGCAATCAGCCCCAGCATTTT
TRBJ2-7 TRBV28 . . CASSSTSTSDEQYF TGTGCCAGCAGTTCCACTAGCACCTCTGACGAGCAGTACTTC
TRBJ1-3 TRBV5-1 . . CASSLAQAGPGNTIYF TGCGCCAGCAGCTTGGCCCAGGCAGGGCCAGGAAACACCATATATTTT
TRBJ1-1 TRBV27 . . CASSLERRTEAFF TGTGCCAGCAGTTTAGAACGGAGAACTGAAGCTTTCTTT
TRBJ1-4 TRBV5-4 TRBD1 . CASSYGQGHEKLFF TGTGCCAGCAGCTACGGACAGGGGCACGAAAAACTGTTTTTT
TRBJ1-5 TRBV5-1 . . CASSEGQSSNQPQHF TGCGCCAGCAGCGAGGGACAATCTAGCAATCAGCCCCAGCATTTT